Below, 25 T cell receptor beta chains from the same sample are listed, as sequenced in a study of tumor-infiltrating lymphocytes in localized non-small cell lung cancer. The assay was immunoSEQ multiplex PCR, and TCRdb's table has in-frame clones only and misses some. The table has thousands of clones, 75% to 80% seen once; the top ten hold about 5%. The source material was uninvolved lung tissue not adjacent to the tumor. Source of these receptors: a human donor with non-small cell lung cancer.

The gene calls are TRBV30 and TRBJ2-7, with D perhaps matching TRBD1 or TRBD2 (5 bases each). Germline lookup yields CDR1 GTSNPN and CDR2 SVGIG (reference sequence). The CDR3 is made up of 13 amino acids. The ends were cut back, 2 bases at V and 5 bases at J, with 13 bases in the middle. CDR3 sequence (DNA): TGTGCCTGGAGTCGAGGCAGGGACCACGAGCAGTACTTC. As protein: CAWSRGRDHEQYF.

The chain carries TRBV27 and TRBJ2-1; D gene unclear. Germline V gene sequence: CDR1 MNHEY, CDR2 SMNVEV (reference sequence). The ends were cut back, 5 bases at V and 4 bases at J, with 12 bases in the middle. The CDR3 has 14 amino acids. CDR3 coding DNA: TGTGCCAGCAGTCAATTCACCGCTTACAATGAGCAGTTCTTC. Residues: CASSQFTAYNEQFF.

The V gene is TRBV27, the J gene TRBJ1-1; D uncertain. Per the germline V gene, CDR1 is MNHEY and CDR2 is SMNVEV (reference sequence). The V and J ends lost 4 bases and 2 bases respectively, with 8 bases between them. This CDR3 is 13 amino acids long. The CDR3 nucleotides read TGTGCCAGCAGTTGGACGGGAAACACTGAAGCTTTCTTT. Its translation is CASSWTGNTEAFF.

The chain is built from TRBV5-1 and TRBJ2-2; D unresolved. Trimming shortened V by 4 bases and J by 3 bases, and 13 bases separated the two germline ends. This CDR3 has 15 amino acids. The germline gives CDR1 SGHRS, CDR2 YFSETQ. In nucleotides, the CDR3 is TGCGCCAGCAGCCCCGCGTTGCAAGACACCGGGGAGCTGTTTTTT. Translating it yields CASSPALQDTGELFF.

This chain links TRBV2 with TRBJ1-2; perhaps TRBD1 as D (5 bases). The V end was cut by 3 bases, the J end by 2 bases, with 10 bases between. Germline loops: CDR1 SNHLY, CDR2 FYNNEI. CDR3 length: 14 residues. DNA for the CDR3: TGTGCCAGCAGTGATGGTCAGGGAAACTATGGCTACACCTTC. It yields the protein CASSDGQGNYGYTF.

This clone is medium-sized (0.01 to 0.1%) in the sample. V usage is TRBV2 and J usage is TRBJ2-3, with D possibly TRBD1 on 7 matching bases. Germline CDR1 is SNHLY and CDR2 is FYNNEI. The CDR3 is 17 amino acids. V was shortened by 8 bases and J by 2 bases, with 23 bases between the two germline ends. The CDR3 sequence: CASQGGHEGQYTDTQYF. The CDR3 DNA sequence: TGTGCCAGCCAGGGAGGTCATGAGGGACAGTACACAGATACGCAGTATTTT. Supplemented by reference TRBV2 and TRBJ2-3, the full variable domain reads EPEVTQTPSHQVTQMGQEVILRCVPISNHLYFYWYRQILGQKVEFLVSFYNNEISEKSEIFDDQFSVERPDGSNFTLKIRSTKLEDSAMYFCASQGGHEGQYTDTQYFGPGTRLTVL.

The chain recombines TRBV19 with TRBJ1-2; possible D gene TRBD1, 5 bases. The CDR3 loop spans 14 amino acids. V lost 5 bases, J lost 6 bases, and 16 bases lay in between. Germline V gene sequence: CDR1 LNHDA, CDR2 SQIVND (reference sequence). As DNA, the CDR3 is TGTGCCAGTAGTGATACAGGACTCAGGGATGGCTACACCTTC. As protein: CASSDTGLRDGYTF. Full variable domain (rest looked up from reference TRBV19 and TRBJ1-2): DGGITQSPKYLFRKEGQNVTLSCEQNLNHDAMYWYRQDPGQGLRLIYYSQIVNDFQKGDIAEGYSVSREKKESFPLTVTSAQKNPTAFYLCASSDTGLRDGYTFGSGTRLTVV.

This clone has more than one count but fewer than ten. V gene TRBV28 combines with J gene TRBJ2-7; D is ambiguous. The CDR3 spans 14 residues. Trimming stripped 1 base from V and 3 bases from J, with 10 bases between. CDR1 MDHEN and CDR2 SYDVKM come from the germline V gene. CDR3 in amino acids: CASSLSVTNYEQYF. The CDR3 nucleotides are TGTGCCAGCAGTTTATCGGTCACCAACTACGAGCAGTACTTC.

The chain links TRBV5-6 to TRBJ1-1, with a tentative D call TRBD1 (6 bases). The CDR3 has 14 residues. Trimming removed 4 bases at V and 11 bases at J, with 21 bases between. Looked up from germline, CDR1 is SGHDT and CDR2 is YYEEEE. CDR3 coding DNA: TGTGCCAGCAGCGAACGAACAGGGCCCCAGCGTGCTTTCTTT. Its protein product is CASSERTGPQRAFF.

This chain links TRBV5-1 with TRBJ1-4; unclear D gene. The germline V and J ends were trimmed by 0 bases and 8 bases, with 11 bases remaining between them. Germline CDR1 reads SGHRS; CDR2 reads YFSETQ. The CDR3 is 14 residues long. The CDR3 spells CASSLAQTGEKLFF. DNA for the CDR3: TGCGCCAGCAGCTTGGCACAGACGGGAGAAAAACTGTTTTTT.

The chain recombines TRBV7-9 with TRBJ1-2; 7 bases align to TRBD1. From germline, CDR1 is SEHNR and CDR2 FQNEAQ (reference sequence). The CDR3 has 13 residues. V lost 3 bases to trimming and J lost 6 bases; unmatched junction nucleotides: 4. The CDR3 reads CASSLATGDGYTF. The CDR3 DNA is TGTGCCAGCAGCTTGGCTACAGGGGATGGCTACACCTTC.

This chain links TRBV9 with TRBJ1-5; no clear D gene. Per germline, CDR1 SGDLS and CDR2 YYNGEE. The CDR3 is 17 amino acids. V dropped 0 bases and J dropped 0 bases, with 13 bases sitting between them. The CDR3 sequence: CASSVDGIGDSNQPQHF. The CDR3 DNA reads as TGTGCCAGCAGCGTAGACGGAATCGGGGATAGCAATCAGCCCCAGCATTTT. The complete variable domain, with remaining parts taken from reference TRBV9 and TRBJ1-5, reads DSGVTQTPKHLITATGQRVTLRCSPRSGDLSVYWYQQSLDQGLQFLIQYYNGEERAKGNILERFSAQQFPDLHSELNLSSLELGDSALYFCASSVDGIGDSNQPQHFGDGTRLSIL.

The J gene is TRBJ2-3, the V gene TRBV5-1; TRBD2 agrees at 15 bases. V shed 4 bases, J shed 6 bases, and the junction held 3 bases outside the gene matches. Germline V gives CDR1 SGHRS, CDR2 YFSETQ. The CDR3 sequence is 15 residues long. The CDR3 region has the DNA TGCGCCAGCAGCCCCGGACTAGCGGGAGGGGATACGCAGTATTTT. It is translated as CASSPGLAGGDTQYF.

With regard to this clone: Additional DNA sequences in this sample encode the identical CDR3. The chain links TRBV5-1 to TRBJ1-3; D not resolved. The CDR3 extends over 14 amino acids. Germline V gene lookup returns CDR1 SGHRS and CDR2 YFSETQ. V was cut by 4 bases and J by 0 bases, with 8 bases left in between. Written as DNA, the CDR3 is TGCGCCAGCAGCCCGGATTACTCTGGAAACACCATATATTTT. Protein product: CASSPDYSGNTIYF.

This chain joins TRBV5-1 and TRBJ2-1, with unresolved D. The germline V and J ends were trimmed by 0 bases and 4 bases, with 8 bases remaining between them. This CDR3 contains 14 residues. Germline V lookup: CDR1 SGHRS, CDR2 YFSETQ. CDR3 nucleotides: TGCGCCAGCAGCTTGGCGGGTTCGTACAATGAGCAGTTCTTC. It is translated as CASSLAGSYNEQFF.

The CDR3: CASSEWEGRYNEQFF. CDR3 DNA: TGTGCCAGCAGTGAATGGGAAGGGCGCTACAATGAGCAGTTCTTC. The chain uses TRBV25-1 and TRBJ2-1; D ambiguous. Germline loops: CDR1 MGHDK, CDR2 SYGVNS. V lost 1 base to trimming and J lost 3 bases, with 10 bases between them. CDR3 size: 15 residues.

The CDR3 spells CASMRGGGSSYEQYF. In DNA, the CDR3 is TGTGCCAGCATGAGGGGCGGGGGAAGCTCCTACGAGCAGTACTTC. The V and J genes are TRBV2 and TRBJ2-7; 7 nucleotides align to TRBD2. J was trimmed by 0 bases and V by 7 bases; bases with no gene match: 9. Germline CDR1 reads SNHLY; CDR2 reads FYNNEI. This CDR3 comprises 15 residues.

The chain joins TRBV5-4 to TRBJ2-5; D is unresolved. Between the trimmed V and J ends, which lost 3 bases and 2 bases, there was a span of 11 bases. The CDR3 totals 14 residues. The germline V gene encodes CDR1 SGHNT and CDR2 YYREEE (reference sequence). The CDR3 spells CASSSAGPQETQYF. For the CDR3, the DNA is TGTGCCAGCAGCTCCGCCGGGCCTCAAGAGACCCAGTACTTC.

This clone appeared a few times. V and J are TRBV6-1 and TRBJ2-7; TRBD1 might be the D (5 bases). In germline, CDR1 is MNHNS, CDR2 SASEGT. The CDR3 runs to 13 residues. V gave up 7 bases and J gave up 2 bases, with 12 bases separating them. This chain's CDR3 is CASKDIRTYEQYF. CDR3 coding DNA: TGTGCCAGCAAGGACATAAGGACCTACGAGCAGTACTTC.

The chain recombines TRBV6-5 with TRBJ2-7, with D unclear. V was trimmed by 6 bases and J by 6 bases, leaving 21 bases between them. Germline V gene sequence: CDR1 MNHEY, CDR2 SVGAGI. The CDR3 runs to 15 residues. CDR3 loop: CASSSPGVGLAEQYF. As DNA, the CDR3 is TGTGCCAGCAGCTCTCCGGGCGTGGGTCTCGCCGAGCAGTACTTC.

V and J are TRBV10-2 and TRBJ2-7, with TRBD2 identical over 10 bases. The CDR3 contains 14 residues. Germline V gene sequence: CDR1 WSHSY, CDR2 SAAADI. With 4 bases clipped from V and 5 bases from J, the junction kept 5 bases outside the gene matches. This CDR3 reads CASSGMLAGDEQYF. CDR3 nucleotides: TGCGCCAGCAGTGGCATGCTAGCGGGAGACGAGCAGTACTTC.

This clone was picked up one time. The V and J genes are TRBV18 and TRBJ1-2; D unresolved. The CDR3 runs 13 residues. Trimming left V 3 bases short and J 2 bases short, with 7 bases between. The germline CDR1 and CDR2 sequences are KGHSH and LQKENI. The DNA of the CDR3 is TGTGCCAGCTCACCGGGAGGGAACTATGGCTACACCTTC. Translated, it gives CASSPGGNYGYTF.

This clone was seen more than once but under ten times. In DNA, the CDR3 is TGTGCCAGCAGCCACAATTACAATGAGCAGTTCTTC. It specifies CASSHNYNEQFF. The genes are TRBV14 and TRBJ2-1; D not resolved. From germline, CDR1 is SGHDN and CDR2 FVKESK. Trimming left V 3 bases short and J 4 bases short, with 4 bases between. The CDR3 is 12 residues long.

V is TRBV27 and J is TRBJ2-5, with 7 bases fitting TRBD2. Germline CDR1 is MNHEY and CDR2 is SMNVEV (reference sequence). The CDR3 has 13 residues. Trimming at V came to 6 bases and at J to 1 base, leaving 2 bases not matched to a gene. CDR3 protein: CASRASGQETQYF. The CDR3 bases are TGTGCCAGCAGAGCTAGCGGCCAAGAGACCCAGTACTTC.

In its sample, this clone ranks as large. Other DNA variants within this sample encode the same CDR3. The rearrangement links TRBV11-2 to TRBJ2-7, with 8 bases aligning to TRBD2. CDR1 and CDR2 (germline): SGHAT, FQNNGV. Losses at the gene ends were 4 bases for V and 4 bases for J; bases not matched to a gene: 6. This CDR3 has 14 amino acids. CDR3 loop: CASSSGLGRYEQYF. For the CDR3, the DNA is TGTGCCAGCAGCTCGGGACTAGGAAGGTACGAGCAGTACTTC.